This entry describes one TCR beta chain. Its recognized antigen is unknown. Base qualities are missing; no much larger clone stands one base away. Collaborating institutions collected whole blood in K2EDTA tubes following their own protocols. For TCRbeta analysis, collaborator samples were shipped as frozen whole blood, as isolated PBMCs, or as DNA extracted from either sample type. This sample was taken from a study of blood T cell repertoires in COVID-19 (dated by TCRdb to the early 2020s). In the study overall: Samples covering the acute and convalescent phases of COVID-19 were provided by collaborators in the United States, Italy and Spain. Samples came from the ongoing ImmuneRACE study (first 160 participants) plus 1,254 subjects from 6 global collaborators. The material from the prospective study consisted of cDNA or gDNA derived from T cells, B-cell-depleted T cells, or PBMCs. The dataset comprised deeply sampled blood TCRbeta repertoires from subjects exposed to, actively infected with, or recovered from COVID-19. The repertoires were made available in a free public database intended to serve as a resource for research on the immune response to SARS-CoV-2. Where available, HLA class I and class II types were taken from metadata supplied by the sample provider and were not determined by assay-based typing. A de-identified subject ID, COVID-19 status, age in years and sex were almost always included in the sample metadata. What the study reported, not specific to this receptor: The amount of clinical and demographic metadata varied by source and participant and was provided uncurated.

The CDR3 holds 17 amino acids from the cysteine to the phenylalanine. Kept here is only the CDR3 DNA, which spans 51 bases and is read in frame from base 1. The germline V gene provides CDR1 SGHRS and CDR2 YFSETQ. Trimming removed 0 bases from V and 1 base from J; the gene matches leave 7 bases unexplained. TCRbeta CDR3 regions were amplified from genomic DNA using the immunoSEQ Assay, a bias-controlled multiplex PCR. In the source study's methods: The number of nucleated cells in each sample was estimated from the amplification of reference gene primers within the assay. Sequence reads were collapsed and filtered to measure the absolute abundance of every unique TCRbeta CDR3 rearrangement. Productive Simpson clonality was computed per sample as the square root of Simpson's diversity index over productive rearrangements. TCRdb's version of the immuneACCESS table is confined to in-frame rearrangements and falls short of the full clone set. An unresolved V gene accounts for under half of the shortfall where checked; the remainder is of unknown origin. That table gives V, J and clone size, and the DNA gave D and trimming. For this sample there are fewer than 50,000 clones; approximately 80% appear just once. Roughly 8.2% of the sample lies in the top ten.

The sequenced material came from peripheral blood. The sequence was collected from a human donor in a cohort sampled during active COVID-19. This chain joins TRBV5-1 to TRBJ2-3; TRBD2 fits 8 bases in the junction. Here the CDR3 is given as CASSLGGRSGGTDTQYF. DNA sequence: TGCGCCAGCAGCTTGGGCGGGAGGAGTGGGGGCACAGATACGCAGTATTTT.